This T cell receptor beta chain was documented in a study of blood T cell repertoires in COVID-19. As for the study in general: The origin of the acute and convalescent COVID-19 samples was the United States, Italy and Spain. Sources were T cells, B-cell-depleted T cells, or PBMCs; the material itself was cDNA or gDNA.

Germline lookup yields CDR1 SNHLY and CDR2 FYNNEI. The CDR3 is 14 residues long. J gave up 7 bases and V 6 bases, and 9 bases lay outside the gene matches. In the authors' methods: Nucleated cell number was recorded as an estimate derived from reference gene primer amplification. The protocol was immunoSEQ multiplex PCR, while the TCRdb copy is restricted to in-frame clones and leaves out a portion. V, J and clone size are those of that table, while D and trimming were read from the DNA. The sample holds around 180,000 clones, around 89% seen once. This chain uses TRBV2 with TRBJ2-1; 7 positions match TRBD2. The source is a human donor in a cohort sampled during active COVID-19. Sample: peripheral blood. The CDR3 region is CASRIAGLQNEQFF. CDR3 nucleotides: TGTGCCAGCAGGATAGCGGGTCTTCAAAATGAGCAGTTCTTC. Filled out from reference TRBV2 and TRBJ2-1, the complete variable domain reads EPEVTQTPSHQVTQMGQEVILRCVPISNHLYFYWYRQILGQKVEFLVSFYNNEISEKSEIFDDQFSVERPDGSNFTLKIRSTKLEDSAMYFCASRIAGLQNEQFFGPGTRLTVL.